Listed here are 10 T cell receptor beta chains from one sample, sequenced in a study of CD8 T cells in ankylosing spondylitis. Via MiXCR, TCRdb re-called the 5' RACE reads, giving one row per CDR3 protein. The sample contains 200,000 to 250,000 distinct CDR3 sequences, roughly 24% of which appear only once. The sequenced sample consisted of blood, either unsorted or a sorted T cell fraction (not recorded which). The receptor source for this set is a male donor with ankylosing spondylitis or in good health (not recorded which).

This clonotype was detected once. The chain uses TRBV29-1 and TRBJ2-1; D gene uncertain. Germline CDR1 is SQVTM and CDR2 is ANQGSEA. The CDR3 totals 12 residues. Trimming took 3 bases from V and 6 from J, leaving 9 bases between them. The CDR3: CSVDSLGNEQFF. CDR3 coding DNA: TGCAGCGTTGATTCTTTGGGCAATGAGCAGTTCTTC.

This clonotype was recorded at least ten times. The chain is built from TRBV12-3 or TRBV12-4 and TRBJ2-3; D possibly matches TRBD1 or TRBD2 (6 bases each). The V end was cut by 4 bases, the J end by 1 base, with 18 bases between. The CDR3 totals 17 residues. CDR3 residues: CASSSGTPGARTDTQYF. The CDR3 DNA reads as TGTGCCAGCAGTTCGGGGACTCCGGGGGCTCGCACAGATACGCAGTATTTT.

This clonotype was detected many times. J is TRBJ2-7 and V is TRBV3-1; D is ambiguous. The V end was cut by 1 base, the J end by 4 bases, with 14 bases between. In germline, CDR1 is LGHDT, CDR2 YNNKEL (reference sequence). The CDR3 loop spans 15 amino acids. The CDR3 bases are TGTGCCAGCAGCCAAGGAATCATGAAAGGGTACGAGCAGTACTTC. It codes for CASSQGIMKGYEQYF.

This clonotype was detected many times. CDR3 DNA sequence: TGTGCCAGCAGTGGGCAGAGATTAGCCAAAAACATTCAGTACTTC. Translated: CASSGQRLAKNIQYF. This chain links TRBV28 with TRBJ2-4; no reliable D call. This CDR3 region has 15 residues. The germline V gene has CDR1 MDHEN and CDR2 SYDVKM. The germline V and J ends were trimmed by 5 bases and 0 bases, with 11 bases remaining between them.

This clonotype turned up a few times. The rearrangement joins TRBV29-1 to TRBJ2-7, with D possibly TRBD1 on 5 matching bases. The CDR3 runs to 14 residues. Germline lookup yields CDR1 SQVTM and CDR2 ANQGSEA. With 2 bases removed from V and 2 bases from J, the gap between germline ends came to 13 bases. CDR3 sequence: CSVEWKDKAYEQYF. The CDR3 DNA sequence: TGCAGCGTTGAATGGAAGGACAAGGCCTACGAGCAGTACTTC.

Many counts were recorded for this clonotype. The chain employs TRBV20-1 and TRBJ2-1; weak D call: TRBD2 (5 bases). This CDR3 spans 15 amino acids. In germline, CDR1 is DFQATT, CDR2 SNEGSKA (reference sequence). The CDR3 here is CSVVSASGRYNEQFF. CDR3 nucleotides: TGCAGCGTTGTAAGCGCCAGCGGACGGTACAATGAGCAGTTCTTC.

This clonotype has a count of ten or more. The CDR3 DNA sequence: TGCAGTGCTACCCGGGACGCAGTCTACGAGCAGTACTTC. This encodes CSATRDAVYEQYF. The V call is TRBV20-1, the J call TRBJ2-7; the D call may be TRBD1 or TRBD2 (5 bases each). The V gene's germline CDR1 is DFQATT and CDR2 SNEGSKA (reference sequence). This CDR3 is built from 13 residues. The ends were cut back, 4 bases at V and 3 bases at J, with 13 bases in the middle.

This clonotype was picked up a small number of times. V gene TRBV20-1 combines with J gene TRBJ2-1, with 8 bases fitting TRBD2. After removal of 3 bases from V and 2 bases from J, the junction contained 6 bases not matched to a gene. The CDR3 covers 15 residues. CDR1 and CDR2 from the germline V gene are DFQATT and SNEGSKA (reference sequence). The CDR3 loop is CSARKRGLAYNEQFF. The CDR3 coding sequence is TGCAGTGCTAGGAAGCGGGGGCTGGCCTACAATGAGCAGTTCTTC.

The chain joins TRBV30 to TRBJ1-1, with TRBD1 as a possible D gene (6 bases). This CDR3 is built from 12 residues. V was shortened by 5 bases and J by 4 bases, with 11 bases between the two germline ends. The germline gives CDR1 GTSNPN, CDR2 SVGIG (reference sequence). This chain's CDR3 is CAWAGALTEAFF. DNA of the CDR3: TGTGCCTGGGCGGGGGCCCTCACTGAAGCTTTCTTT.

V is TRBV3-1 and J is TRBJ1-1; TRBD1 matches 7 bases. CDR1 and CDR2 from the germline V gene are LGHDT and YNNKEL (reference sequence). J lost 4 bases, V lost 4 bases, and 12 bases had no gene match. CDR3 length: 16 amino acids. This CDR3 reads CASSRHGQGVITEAFF. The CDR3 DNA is TGTGCCAGCAGCCGGCACGGGCAGGGGGTTATCACTGAAGCTTTCTTT.